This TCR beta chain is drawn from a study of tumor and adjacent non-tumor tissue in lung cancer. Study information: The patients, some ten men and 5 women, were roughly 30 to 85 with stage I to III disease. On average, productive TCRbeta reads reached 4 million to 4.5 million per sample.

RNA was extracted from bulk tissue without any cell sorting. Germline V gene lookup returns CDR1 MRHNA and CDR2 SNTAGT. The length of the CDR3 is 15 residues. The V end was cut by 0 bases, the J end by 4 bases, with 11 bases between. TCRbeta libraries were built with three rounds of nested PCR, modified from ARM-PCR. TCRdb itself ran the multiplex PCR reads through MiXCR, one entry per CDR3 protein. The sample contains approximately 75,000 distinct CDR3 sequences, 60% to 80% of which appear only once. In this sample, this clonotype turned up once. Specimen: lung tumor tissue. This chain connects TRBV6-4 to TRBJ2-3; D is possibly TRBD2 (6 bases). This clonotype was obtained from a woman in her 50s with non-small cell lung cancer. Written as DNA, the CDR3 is TGTGCCAGCAGTGACTCCACGGGAGAAGCAGATACGCAGTATTTT. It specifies CASSDSTGEADTQYF.